The 28 T cell receptor beta chains below were found in one sample sequenced in a study of human T cells and chemical hapten exposure. Time point given: patch test 1, 2 weeks after DPC sensitization. Documented treatment: therapeutic diphenylcyclopropenone sensitization with weekly scalp DPC. One entry per CDR3 protein, called by TCRdb with MiXCR from the RACE reads. Of around 50,000 distinct CDR3 sequences listed, 9.3% are singletons. This specimen was whole blood, taken in connection with sensitization to the hapten diphenylcyclopropenone (DPC). These receptors were collected from a woman aged 45-65 years with alopecia areata. Some clones in this sample may be carry-over from other donors' samples.

The sample holds many counts of this clonotype. The chain joins TRBV29-1 to TRBJ1-3, with D maybe TRBD1 (6 bases). The CDR3 is made up of 13 amino acids. Trimming took 7 bases from V and 1 from J, leaving 11 bases between them. Germline V CDR1 and CDR2: SQVTM, ANQGSEA. CDR3 protein: CSAAGQSGNTIYF. Here the CDR3 DNA reads TGCAGCGCAGCCGGACAGTCTGGAAACACCATATATTTT.

This clonotype was observed a handful of times. An end of the junction differs from the germline gene, which may be a read error. Written as DNA, the CDR3 is TGTGCCAGCAGCTTAGAGATGGACACTGGGGAGCTGTTTTTT. Translated: CASSLEMDTGELFF. The rearrangement joins TRBV11-3 to TRBJ2-2; possibly TRBD1 for D (5 bases). The germline CDR1 and CDR2 sequences are SGHNT and YENEEA. CDR3 length: 14 amino acids.

With regard to this clonotype: A much larger clone lies one base from this, so it may be a read error. The conserved phenylalanine or tryptophan normally closing the CDR3 is absent here, so this likely arose from a read error. The rearrangement joins TRBV3-1 to TRBJ2-1, with 7 bases fitting TRBD1. Germline V gene sequence: CDR1 LGHDT, CDR2 YNNKEL (reference sequence). The CDR3 has 15 residues. J was trimmed by 6 bases and V by 4 bases; bases with no gene match: 9. Here the CDR3 DNA reads TGTGCCAGCAGCCGAACAGGGGACCTCTCCAATGAGCAGTTCTCC. Translated: CASSRTGDLSNEQFS.

Only a few counts were recorded for this clonotype. The chain has TRBV29-1 and TRBJ2-3, with TRBD1 matching 8 bases. This CDR3 is built from 14 residues. Germline CDR1 is SQVTM and CDR2 is ANQGSEA. Losses at the gene ends were 7 bases for V and 2 bases for J; bases not matched to a gene: 8. Written as DNA, the CDR3 is TGCAGCGACTCTGACAGGGGCAACACAGATACGCAGTATTTT. It yields the protein CSDSDRGNTDTQYF.

This clonotype appeared many times. This chain connects TRBV27 to TRBJ2-5; the D call may be TRBD1 or TRBD2 (6 bases each). Germline loops: CDR1 MNHEY, CDR2 SMNVEV (reference sequence). V lost 8 bases to trimming and J lost 2 bases, with 18 bases between them. The CDR3 is 15 amino acids. The chain's CDR3 is CASSTGGDPQETQYF. The CDR3 DNA follows: TGTGCCAGCTCTACCGGGGGCGACCCACAAGAGACCCAGTACTTC.

This clonotype was counted only a few times. This sequence joins TRBV6-1 and TRBJ2-7; TRBD1 matches at 10 bases. V lost 2 bases and J lost 3; bases outside the gene matches: 4. The CDR3 loop spans 15 amino acids. CDR1 is MNHNS and CDR2 is SASEGT in the germline V gene. Written as DNA, the CDR3 is TGTGCCAGCAGTGAAATGGGACAGGGGTTCTACGAGCAGTACTTC. This sequence encodes CASSEMGQGFYEQYF.

This clonotype was counted many times. The V gene is TRBV6-2 or TRBV6-3, the J gene TRBJ2-1; 10 bases match TRBD2. The CDR3 spans 17 residues. The ends lost 2 bases at V and 9 bases at J; junction bases unmatched: 13. CDR1 and CDR2 from the germline V gene are MNHEY and SVGEGT. The CDR3 coding sequence is TGTGCCAGCAGTTACCCAGGGGGTAGCGGGAGGCGGGGTGAGCAGTTCTTC. It yields the protein CASSYPGGSGRRGEQFF.

This clonotype was seen more than once but under ten times. The chain uses TRBV7-6 and TRBJ2-1; D gene unclear. The V end lost 2 bases, the J end lost 5 bases, and 13 bases lay between the germline ends. The germline gives CDR1 SGHVS, CDR2 FNYEAQ. This CDR3 has 15 residues. The CDR3 here is CASSLWFSSNNEQFF. Here the CDR3 DNA reads TGTGCCAGCAGCTTATGGTTCTCCTCAAACAATGAGCAGTTCTTC.

In this sample, this clonotype turned up many times. The chain couples TRBV20-1 to TRBJ2-2; 8 positions agree with TRBD1. After removal of 0 bases from V and 4 bases from J, the junction contained 7 bases not matched to a gene. Germline V lookup: CDR1 DFQATT, CDR2 SNEGSKA (reference sequence). The CDR3 loop spans 16 amino acids. The CDR3 DNA reads TGCAGTGCTAGAGATCAGGGGCAGGGGGCCACCGGGGAGCTGTTTTTT. Protein: CSARDQGQGATGELFF.

This clonotype was detected ten times or more. The rearrangement uses TRBV12-3 or TRBV12-4 and TRBJ2-1, with 7 nucleotides matching TRBD2. The V and J ends lost 6 bases and 5 bases, in that order; junction bases with no gene match: 13. CDR3 length: 16 residues. CDR3 region: CASRDETSARDNEQFF. DNA for the CDR3: TGTGCCAGCAGAGACGAAACTAGCGCTCGCGACAATGAGCAGTTCTTC.

This clonotype was recorded many times. The chain links TRBV29-1 to TRBJ2-3; tentative D call: TRBD2 (5 bases). This CDR3 comprises 12 residues. V shed 4 bases and J shed 6 bases, with 11 bases lying between them. Germline CDR1 reads SQVTM; CDR2 reads ANQGSEA. The CDR3 nucleotides are TGCAGCGTTGCTCGGGAAATGGATACGCAGTATTTT. Protein: CSVAREMDTQYF.

This clonotype was detected ten times or more. The rearrangement links TRBV6-5 to TRBJ1-6; no clear D gene. The CDR3 consists of 14 residues. CDR1 and CDR2 from the germline V gene are MNHEY and SVGAGI. V was trimmed by 6 bases and J by 7 bases, leaving 13 bases between them. The CDR3 bases are TGTGCCAGCAGCCAGGCAAACCTAAATTCACCCCTCCACTTT. Translation: CASSQANLNSPLHF.

This clonotype was recorded at least ten times. The chain employs TRBV12-3 or TRBV12-4 and TRBJ1-5; TRBD1 is a possible D gene (5 bases). Trimming pared 6 bases from V and 2 bases from J, leaving 17 bases between. This CDR3 comprises 16 residues. CDR3 in DNA: TGTGCCAGCAGGGCTGGCGGGGCTAATCGCAATCAGCCCCAGCATTTT. This gives the protein CASRAGGANRNQPQHF.

This clonotype was recorded many times. V and J are TRBV6-5 and TRBJ2-7; D possibly matches TRBD1 or TRBD2 (5 bases each). Germline assignment: CDR1 MNHEY and CDR2 SVGAGI. The CDR3 consists of 15 residues. V shed 0 bases and J shed 2 bases, with 11 bases lying between them. CDR3 nucleotides: TGTGCCAGCAGTTACTCGGGCCAGGGAGCCTACGAGCAGTACTTC. Encoded protein: CASSYSGQGAYEQYF.

The sample holds a few counts of this clonotype. The V call is TRBV29-1, the J call TRBJ2-3; D call uncertain. The CDR3 spans 13 residues. Trimming left V 1 base short and J 3 bases short, with 8 bases between. The germline CDR1 and CDR2 sequences are SQVTM and ANQGSEA. The DNA of the CDR3 is TGCAGCGTTGAAGGGCAGACAACAGATACGCAGTATTTT. Translation gives CSVEGQTTDTQYF.

The V and J genes are TRBV30 and TRBJ1-6; weak D call: TRBD1 (5 bases). The germline gives CDR1 GTSNPN, CDR2 SVGIG (reference sequence). The CDR3 is made up of 15 amino acids. The V and J ends lost 3 bases and 10 bases respectively, with 19 bases between them. CDR3 DNA sequence: TGTGCCTGGAGGGGTCGTTACGGGGGAAGCTCACCCCTCCACTTT. Its protein product is CAWRGRYGGSSPLHF.

The chain is built from TRBV28 and TRBJ2-5; D gene ambiguous. The CDR3 extends over 12 amino acids. Trimming took 6 bases from V and 5 from J, leaving 10 bases between them. The V gene's germline CDR1 is MDHEN and CDR2 SYDVKM. CDR3 amino acids: CASRTSTETQYF. The CDR3 DNA sequence: TGTGCCAGCAGGACGTCCACGGAGACCCAGTACTTC.

The DNA for the CDR3 is TGTGCCAGCAGCTTAGTGTCAGTTGCAACTAATGAAAAACTGTTTTTT. This codes for CASSLVSVATNEKLFF. The chain carries TRBV7-2 and TRBJ1-4; the D is unclear. V gave up 1 base and J gave up 0 bases, with 9 bases separating them. From germline, CDR1 is SGHTA and CDR2 FQGNSA. This CDR3 has 16 amino acids.

This clonotype was seen ten or more times. The chain employs TRBV29-1 and TRBJ1-1, with D unresolved. Germline assignment: CDR1 SQVTM and CDR2 ANQGSEA. The CDR3 loop spans 11 amino acids. Trimming cost V 4 bases and J 1 base, with 4 bases left between them. CDR3 loop: CSVAENTEAFF. As DNA, the CDR3 is TGCAGCGTTGCAGAGAACACTGAAGCTTTCTTT.

There are many counts of this clonotype. The chain is built from TRBV6-1 and TRBJ1-2; TRBD1 matches at 10 bases. The V gene's germline CDR1 is MNHNS and CDR2 SASEGT. The V segment lost 6 bases and the J segment 4 bases; nucleotides outside the gene matches: 5. The length of the CDR3 is 14 residues. CDR3 sequence (DNA): TGTGCCAGCAGGGGACAGGGGAATCTCTATGGCTACACCTTC. It yields the protein CASRGQGNLYGYTF.

The chain couples TRBV2 to TRBJ2-1; tentative D call: TRBD2 (6 bases). CDR3 length equals 15 residues. Looked up from germline, CDR1 is SNHLY and CDR2 is FYNNEI. V was pared by 4 bases and J by 4 bases, with 14 bases between. CDR3 residues: CASSVNSGGYNEQFF. Written as DNA, the CDR3 is TGTGCCAGCAGTGTTAATAGCGGAGGATACAATGAGCAGTTCTTC.

In this sample, this clonotype turned up many times. The rearrangement joins TRBV7-2 to TRBJ2-3; 7 positions match TRBD2. CDR3 length: 16 residues. With 2 bases clipped from V and 5 bases from J, the junction kept 10 bases outside the gene matches. Germline-derived CDR1 and CDR2 are SGHTA and FQGNSA. The CDR3 is CASSLQGGRALDTQYF. CDR3 in DNA: TGTGCCAGCAGCTTACAAGGAGGGAGGGCCTTAGATACGCAGTATTTT.

Many counts were recorded for this clonotype. This chain uses TRBV18 with TRBJ2-1; D remains unclear. The CDR3 is 13 amino acids. V lost 2 bases and J 5 bases, leaving 7 bases between the germline ends. The germline V gene has CDR1 KGHSH and CDR2 LQKENI. The CDR3 region has the DNA TGTGCCAGCTCACCAACCCACAACAATGAGCAGTTCTTC. This codes for CASSPTHNNEQFF.

This clonotype was counted many times. V usage is TRBV29-1 and J usage is TRBJ2-5, with D possibly matching TRBD1 (6 bases). Germline-derived CDR1 and CDR2 are SQVTM and ANQGSEA. V was trimmed by 7 bases and J by 5 bases, leaving 20 bases between them. The CDR3 extends over 14 amino acids. CDR3 region: CSANVGGHRETQYF. The CDR3 DNA reads TGCAGCGCCAATGTTGGGGGCCATAGGGAGACCCAGTACTTC.

This clonotype occurred many times. CDR3 protein: CASSLVPGPEAPLHF. The CDR3 DNA is TGTGCCAGCAGCTTAGTCCCCGGCCCCGAGGCACCCCTCCACTTT. The chain recombines TRBV11-2 with TRBJ1-6, with D unclear. With 1 base removed from V and 11 bases from J, the gap between germline ends came to 15 bases. Germline CDR1 reads SGHAT; CDR2 reads FQNNGV. CDR3 length: 15 residues.

This clonotype was observed many times. The V gene is TRBV6-1, the J gene TRBJ2-7; D is unclear. Germline V gene sequence: CDR1 MNHNS, CDR2 SASEGT. This CDR3 spans 15 amino acids. V lost 0 bases and J lost 8, with 17 bases in between. The chain's CDR3 is CASSEATVTPTKQYF. The CDR3 nucleotides are TGTGCCAGCAGTGAAGCGACGGTCACCCCAACGAAGCAGTACTTC.

This rearrangement joins TRBV11-2 to TRBJ2-1, with 7 positions matching TRBD2. V was pared by 5 bases and J by 9 bases, with 16 bases of the junction left unmatched. The germline V gene has CDR1 SGHAT and CDR2 FQNNGV. The CDR3 totals 16 residues. The CDR3 DNA reads as TGTGCCAGCAGCCACAAAATGGGGCTAGCGGAAAGTGAGCAGTTCTTC. This translates into CASSHKMGLAESEQFF.

This clonotype has a count of ten or more. The CDR3 sequence is CASSPPPGDSGANVLTF. CDR3 bases: TGTGCCAGCTCACCACCGCCAGGGGATTCTGGGGCCAACGTCCTGACTTTC. This chain uses TRBV18 with TRBJ2-6, with D maybe TRBD1 (6 bases). V was pared by 0 bases and J by 1 base, with 10 bases between. The CDR3 sequence is 17 residues long. Germline V CDR1 and CDR2: KGHSH, LQKENI.